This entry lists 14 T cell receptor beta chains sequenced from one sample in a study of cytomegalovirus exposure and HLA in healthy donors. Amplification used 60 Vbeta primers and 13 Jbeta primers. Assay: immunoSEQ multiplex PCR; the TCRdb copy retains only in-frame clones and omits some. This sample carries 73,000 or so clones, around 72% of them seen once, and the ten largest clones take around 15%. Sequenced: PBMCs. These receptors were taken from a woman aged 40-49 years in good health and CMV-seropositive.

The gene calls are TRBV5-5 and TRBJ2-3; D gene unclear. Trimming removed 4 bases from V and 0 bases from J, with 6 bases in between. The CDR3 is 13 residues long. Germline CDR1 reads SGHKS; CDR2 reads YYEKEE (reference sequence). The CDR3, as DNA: TGTGCCAGCAGCCCCCCGAGCACAGATACGCAGTATTTT. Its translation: CASSPPSTDTQYF.

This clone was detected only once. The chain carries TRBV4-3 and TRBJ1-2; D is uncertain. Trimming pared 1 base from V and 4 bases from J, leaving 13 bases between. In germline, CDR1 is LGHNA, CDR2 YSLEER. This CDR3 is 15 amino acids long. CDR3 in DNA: TGCGCCAGCAGCCAAGGCCGGCAGGCCGCCTATGGCTACACCTTC. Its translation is CASSQGRQAAYGYTF.

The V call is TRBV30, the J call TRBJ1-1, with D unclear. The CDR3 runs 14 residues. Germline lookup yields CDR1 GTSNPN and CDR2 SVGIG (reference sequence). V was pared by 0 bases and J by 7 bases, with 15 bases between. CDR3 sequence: CAWSVLEVTIEAFF. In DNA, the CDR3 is TGTGCCTGGAGTGTATTAGAGGTGACGATTGAAGCTTTCTTT.

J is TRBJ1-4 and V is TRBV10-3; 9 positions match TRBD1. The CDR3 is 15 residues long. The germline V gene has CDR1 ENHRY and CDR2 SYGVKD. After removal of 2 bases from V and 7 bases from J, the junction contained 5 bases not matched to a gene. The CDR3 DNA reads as TGTGCCATCAGTGAGGGGGGACAGGGCGGTGAAAAACTGTTTTTT. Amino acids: CAISEGGQGGEKLFF.

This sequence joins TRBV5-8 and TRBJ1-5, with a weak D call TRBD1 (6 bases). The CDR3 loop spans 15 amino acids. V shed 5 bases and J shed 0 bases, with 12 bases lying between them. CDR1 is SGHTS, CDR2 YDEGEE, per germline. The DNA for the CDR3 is TGTGCCAGCAGTCACAGGGCGGGTAGCAATCAGCCCCAGCATTTT. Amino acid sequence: CASSHRAGSNQPQHF.

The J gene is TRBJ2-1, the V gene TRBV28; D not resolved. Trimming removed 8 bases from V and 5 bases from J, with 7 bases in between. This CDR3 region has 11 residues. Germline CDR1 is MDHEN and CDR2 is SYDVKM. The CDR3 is CASFLNNEQFF. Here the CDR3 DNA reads TGTGCCAGCTTCTTAAACAATGAGCAGTTCTTC.

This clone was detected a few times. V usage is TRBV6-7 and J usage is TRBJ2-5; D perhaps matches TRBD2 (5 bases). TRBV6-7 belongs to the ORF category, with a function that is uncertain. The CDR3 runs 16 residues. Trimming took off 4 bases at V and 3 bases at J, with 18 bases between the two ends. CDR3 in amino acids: CASSFLWSGIKETQYF. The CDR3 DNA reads TGTGCCAGCAGTTTTCTCTGGTCGGGGATTAAAGAGACCCAGTACTTC.

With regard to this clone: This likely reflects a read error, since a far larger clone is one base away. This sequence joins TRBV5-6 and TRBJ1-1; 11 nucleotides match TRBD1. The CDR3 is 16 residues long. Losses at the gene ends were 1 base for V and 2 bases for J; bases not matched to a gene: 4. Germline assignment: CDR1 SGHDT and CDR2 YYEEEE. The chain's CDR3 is CASSLLGTGGNTEAFF. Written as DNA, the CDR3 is TGTGCCAGCAGCTTGTTAGGGACAGGGGGTAACACTGAAGCTTTCTTT.

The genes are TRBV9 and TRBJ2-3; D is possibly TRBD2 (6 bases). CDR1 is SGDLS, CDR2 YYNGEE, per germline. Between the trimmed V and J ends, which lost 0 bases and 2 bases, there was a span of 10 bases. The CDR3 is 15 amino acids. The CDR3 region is CASSVAGAVTDTQYF. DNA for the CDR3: TGTGCCAGCAGCGTAGCGGGAGCAGTCACAGATACGCAGTATTTT.

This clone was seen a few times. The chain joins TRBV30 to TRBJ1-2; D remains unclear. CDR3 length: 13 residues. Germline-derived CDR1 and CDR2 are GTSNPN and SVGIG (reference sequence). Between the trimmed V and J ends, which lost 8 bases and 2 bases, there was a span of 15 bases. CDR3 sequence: CAATEAVNYGYTF. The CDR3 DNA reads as TGTGCCGCTACAGAAGCAGTGAACTATGGCTACACCTTC.

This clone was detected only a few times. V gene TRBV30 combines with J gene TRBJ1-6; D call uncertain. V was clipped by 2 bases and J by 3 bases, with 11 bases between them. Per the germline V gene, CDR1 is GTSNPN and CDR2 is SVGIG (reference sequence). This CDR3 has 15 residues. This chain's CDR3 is CAWSIGENYNSPLHF. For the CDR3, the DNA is TGTGCCTGGAGTATTGGGGAGAACTATAATTCACCCCTCCACTTT. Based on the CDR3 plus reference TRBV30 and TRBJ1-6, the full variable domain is SQTIHQWPATLVQPVGSPLSLECTVEGTSNPNLYWYRQAAGRGLQLLFYSVGIGQISSEVPQNLSASRPQDRQFILSSKKLLLSDSGFYLCAWSIGENYNSPLHFGNGTRLTVT.

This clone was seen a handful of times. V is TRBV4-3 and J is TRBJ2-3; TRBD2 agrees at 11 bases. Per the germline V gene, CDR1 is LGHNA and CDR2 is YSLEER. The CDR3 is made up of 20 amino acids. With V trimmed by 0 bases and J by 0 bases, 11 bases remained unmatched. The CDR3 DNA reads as TGCGCCAGCAGCCAAGATTGGGTAGCGGGAGGGACGACTAGCACAGATACGCAGTATTTT. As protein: CASSQDWVAGGTTSTDTQYF.

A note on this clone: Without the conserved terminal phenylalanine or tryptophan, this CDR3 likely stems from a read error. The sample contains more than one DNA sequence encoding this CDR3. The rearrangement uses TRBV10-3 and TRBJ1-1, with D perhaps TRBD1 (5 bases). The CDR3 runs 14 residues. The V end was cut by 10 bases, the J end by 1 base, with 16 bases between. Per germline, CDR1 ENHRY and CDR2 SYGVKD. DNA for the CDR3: TGTGCCACGGCTACTGGGGACTCGAACACTGAAGCTTTCGTT. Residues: CATATGDSNTEAFV.

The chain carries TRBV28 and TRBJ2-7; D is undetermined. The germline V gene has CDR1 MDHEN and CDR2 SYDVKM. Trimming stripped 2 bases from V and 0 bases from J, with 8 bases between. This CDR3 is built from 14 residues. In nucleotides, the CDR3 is TGTGCCAGCAGTTTAGGTGACTCCTCCTACGAGCAGTACTTC. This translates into CASSLGDSSYEQYF.